The 8 T cell receptor beta chains reported below all come from one sample, sequenced in a study of shared clonotypes between healthy human individuals. The assay was immunoSEQ multiplex PCR, and TCRdb's table has in-frame clones only and misses some. The repertoire holds about 2 million clones, with over 85% as singletons. CD45RO-negative CD8 cells positively selected for CCR7 made up the naive population, which excluded terminally differentiated effector memory CD45RA+ cells. The specimen sequenced was naive CD8+ T cells sorted from blood. The origin of the receptors is a man aged 18 to 30 in good health.

This clone was seen a handful of times. The germline gene is not matched at one end of the junction; a read error may be the cause. The chain uses TRBV7-7 and TRBJ2-1; no clear D gene. The CDR3 contains 15 residues. Germline V CDR1 and CDR2: SSHAT, FNYEAQ (reference sequence). The CDR3 DNA sequence: TGTGCTAGCAGCTTAGCACCGGGTGGGGTCAATGAGCAGTTCTTC. Residues: CASSLAPGGVNEQFF.

The rearrangement joins TRBV6-5 to TRBJ1-6; D may be TRBD1 (6 bases). Per germline, CDR1 MNHEY and CDR2 SVGAGI. The CDR3 is 12 residues long. V lost 7 bases, J lost 11 bases, and 12 bases lay in between. The CDR3 coding sequence is TGTGCCAGCACCTCGACAGGTACACCCCTCCACTTT. It codes for CASTSTGTPLHF.

V gene TRBV27 combines with J gene TRBJ2-5; 13 bases line up with TRBD2. Germline CDR1 MNHEY, CDR2 SMNVEV (reference sequence). The CDR3 totals 15 residues. Trimming cost V 5 bases and J 5 bases; bases outside gene matches: 5. The CDR3 sequence: CASSPGTSGAETQYF. The CDR3, as DNA: TGTGCCAGCAGTCCGGGGACTAGCGGGGCGGAGACCCAGTACTTC.

The chain carries TRBV6-6 and TRBJ2-1, with a possible D match to TRBD2 (5 bases). The CDR3 spans 15 residues. Germline assignment: CDR1 MNHNY and CDR2 SVGAGI (reference sequence). V was cut by 3 bases and J by 3 bases, with 12 bases left in between. The CDR3 DNA reads TGTGCCAGCAGTTATGCCCGGGCGGGCTACAATGAGCAGTTCTTC. Encoded protein: CASSYARAGYNEQFF.

This chain connects TRBV4-3 to TRBJ1-2; 8 nucleotides match TRBD1. The CDR3 covers 17 residues. The germline gives CDR1 LGHNA, CDR2 YSLEER. The J segment lost 4 bases and the V segment lost 4 bases, leaving 14 bases of the junction unmatched. CDR3 amino acids: CASSPDAGTGLIYGYTF. The CDR3 bases are TGCGCCAGCAGCCCTGATGCCGGGACAGGCCTAATCTATGGCTACACCTTC.

The chain links TRBV5-8 to TRBJ2-5, with a weak D call TRBD2 (5 bases). Deletions cut 2 bases from V and 3 bases from J, with 8 bases between. Looked up from germline, CDR1 is SGHTS and CDR2 is YDEGEE. The length of the CDR3 is 13 residues. The CDR3 region has the DNA TGTGCCAGCAGCTTTGGGCGGGAAGAGACCCAGTACTTC. Protein: CASSFGREETQYF.

The rearrangement links TRBV5-6 to TRBJ2-7, with D perhaps matching TRBD1 or TRBD2 (6 bases each). Germline lookup yields CDR1 SGHDT and CDR2 YYEEEE. Trimming removed 3 bases from V and 3 bases from J, with 13 bases in between. The CDR3 is made up of 14 amino acids. CDR3: CASSSPGAGYEQYF. The CDR3 coding sequence is TGTGCCAGCAGCTCCCCGGGGGCTGGCTACGAGCAGTACTTC.

With respect to this clone: Other DNA sequences from this sample encode an identical CDR3 as well. The chain links TRBV11-3 to TRBJ2-5; 14 bases agree with TRBD2. Unmatched junction bases numbered 6, after V lost 4 bases and J lost 5 bases. The CDR3 has 16 residues. CDR1 and CDR2 (germline): SGHNT, YENEEA. CDR3 sequence (DNA): TGTGCCAGCAGCTCGGGACTAGCGGGAGTCGGGGAGACCCAGTACTTC. Amino acids: CASSSGLAGVGETQYF.